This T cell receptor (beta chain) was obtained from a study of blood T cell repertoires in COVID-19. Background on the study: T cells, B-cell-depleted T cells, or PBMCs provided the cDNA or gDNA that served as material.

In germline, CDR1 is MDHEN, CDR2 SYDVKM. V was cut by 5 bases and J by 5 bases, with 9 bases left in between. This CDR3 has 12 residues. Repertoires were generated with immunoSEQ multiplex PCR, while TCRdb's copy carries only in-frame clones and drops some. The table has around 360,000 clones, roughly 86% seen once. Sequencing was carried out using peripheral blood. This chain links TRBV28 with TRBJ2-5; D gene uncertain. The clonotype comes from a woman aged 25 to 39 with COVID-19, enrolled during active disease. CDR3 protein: CASSRGYETQYF. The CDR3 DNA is TGTGCCAGCAGTCGCGGATACGAGACCCAGTACTTC.